The rows below give T cell receptor beta chains drawn from one sample of a study of cytomegalovirus exposure and HLA in healthy donors. The data were produced by immunoSEQ multiplex PCR, yet TCRdb's version contains in-frame clones alone and is incomplete. The top ten clones hold approximately 8.2% of a sample with around 120,000 clones, over 60% of them seen once. Sequencing used PBMCs. The source is a woman between 40 and 55 years old in good health and CMV-seropositive. Each CDR3 is given with its conserved first and last residue. D genes are given only for firm matches. Clone size is stated in some rows and not others, as once, few, many or a class when expanded.

V	size	J	D	CDR3	DNA
TRBV5-1	.	TRBJ1-6	TRBD1	CASSSGQGMGNSPLHF	TGCGCCAGCAGCTCTGGACAGGGAATGGGGAATTCACCCCTCCACTTT
TRBV6-1	few	TRBJ2-1	TRBD1	CASSEAGRGRWDEQFF	TGTGCCAGCAGTGAAGCTGGCAGGGGGCGCTGGGATGAGCAGTTCTTC
TRBV7-2	.	TRBJ2-7	TRBD1	CASSLATQGDAYEQYF	TGTGCCAGCAGCTTAGCGACTCAGGGGGATGCCTACGAGCAGTACTTC
TRBV4-1	once	TRBJ1-5	TRBD1	CASSQGPPGTGNQPQHF	TGCGCCAGCAGCCAAGGCCCTCCCGGGACAGGCAATCAGCCCCAGCATTTT
TRBV7-9	few	TRBJ2-7	TRBD1	CASSLYGDREYF	TGTGCCAGCAGCTTATATGGTGACAGGGAGTACTTC
TRBV4-1	.	TRBJ1-5	.	CASSQDSHSNQPQHF	TGCGCCAGCAGCCAAGATTCCCATAGCAATCAGCCCCAGCATTTT
TRBV7-6	.	TRBJ1-1	TRBD1	CASSLGGQGGSEAFF	TGTGCCAGCAGCTTAGGCGGACAGGGAGGGTCTGAAGCTTTCTTT
TRBV10-3	.	TRBJ2-1	TRBD2	CAITSGVQNEQFF	TGTGCCATCACTAGCGGGGTTCAAAATGAGCAGTTCTTC
TRBV2	.	TRBJ2-1	TRBD1	CASSRLQGGEQFF	TGTGCCAGCAGTCGACTACAGGGGGGCGAGCAGTTCTTC
TRBV19	.	TRBJ2-1	.	CASSISGGTYNEQFF	TGTGCCAGTAGTATAAGTGGGGGGACCTACAATGAGCAGTTCTTC
TRBV4-3	.	TRBJ2-7	.	CASSPTPTGPYEQYF	TGCGCCAGCAGCCCTACCCCGACAGGACCCTACGAGCAGTACTTC
TRBV2	.	TRBJ1-4	.	CASSVSRIPNEKLFF	TGTGCCAGCAGTGTCTCGCGGATTCCTAATGAAAAACTGTTTTTT
TRBV6-1	.	TRBJ1-6	TRBD1	CASRLQGGNSPLHF	TGTGCCAGCAGACTACAGGGGGGTAATTCACCCCTCCACTTT
TRBV10-3	.	TRBJ2-1	TRBD2	CAIKGNSGGGYNEQFF	TGTGCCATCAAGGGGAATAGCGGGGGGGGATACAATGAGCAGTTCTTC
TRBV6-5	few	TRBJ1-4	.	CASSRPGFDEKLFF	TGTGCCAGCAGCCGACCAGGGTTTGACGAAAAACTGTTTTTT
TRBV7-2	.	TRBJ2-7	TRBD2	CASSLAGLAGYEQYF	TGTGCCAGCAGCTTAGCTGGACTAGCGGGCTACGAGCAGTACTTC
TRBV4-3	.	TRBJ1-2	.	CASSQETRGVYGYTF	TGCGCCAGCAGCCAAGAAACCCGGGGGGTCTATGGCTACACCTTC
TRBV18	.	TRBJ1-5	.	CASSPGGADGFQPQHF	TGTGCCAGCTCACCAGGGGGCGCCGATGGATTTCAGCCCCAGCATTTT
TRBV2	.	TRBJ2-1	TRBD2	CASSRTSGGVIPYNEQFF	TGTGCCAGCAGCAGGACTAGCGGGGGGGTAATTCCCTACAATGAGCAGTTCTTC
TRBV4-3	.	TRBJ2-3	.	CASSQVGGVADTQYF	TGCGCCAGCAGCCAAGTAGGAGGGGTTGCAGATACGCAGTATTTT
TRBV14	few	TRBJ1-1	.	CASRAGVRNTEAFF	TGTGCCAGCAGGGCAGGGGTTCGGAACACTGAAGCTTTCTTT
TRBV7-2	.	TRBJ1-2	TRBD1	CASSLQAGTGEGYTF	TGTGCCAGCAGCTTACAAGCCGGGACAGGGGAGGGCTACACCTTC
TRBV2	.	TRBJ1-2	TRBD1	CASSADGGTVAYGYTF	TGTGCCAGCAGCGCAGATGGCGGGACAGTTGCTTATGGCTACACCTTC
TRBV5-4	.	TRBJ1-2	TRBD1	CASRPGQGYGYTF	TGTGCCAGCAGGCCGGGACAGGGCTATGGCTACACCTTC
TRBV15	.	TRBJ2-1	.	CATSSGPSSYNEQFF	TGTGCCACCAGCAGTGGGCCAAGCTCCTACAATGAGCAGTTCTTC
TRBV10-2	.	TRBJ2-5	.	CASSVAEVQYF	TGCGCCAGCAGTGTGGCGGAGGTCCAGTACTTC
TRBV7-6	.	TRBJ1-1	.	CASSLVGRGNTEAFF	TGTGCCAGCAGCTTAGTTGGACGGGGGAACACTGAAGCTTTCTTT
TRBV5-1	few	TRBJ2-2	.	CASRGAAGELFF	TGCGCCAGCAGAGGGGCGGCCGGGGAGCTGTTTTTT
TRBV10-3	once	TRBJ1-6	.	CAISARDSSYNSPLHF	TGTGCCATCAGCGCCCGGGATAGCTCCTATAATTCACCCCTCCACTTT
TRBV7-9	.	TRBJ1-2	.	CASSPPRVNGYTF	TGTGCCAGCAGCCCCCCCAGGGTGAATGGCTACACCTTC
TRBV6-1	.	TRBJ1-4	TRBD1	CASSEILQGAEKLFF	TGTGCCAGCAGTGAAATCTTACAGGGGGCTGAAAAACTGTTTTTT
TRBV7-2	.	TRBJ2-5	TRBD2	CASSLEGGGAGGETQYF	TGTGCCAGCAGCTTAGAGGGCGGGGGGGCGGGTGGTGAGACCCAGTACTTC
TRBV7-6	.	TRBJ2-1	TRBD1	CASSSPGTGYVNEQFF	TGTGCCAGCAGTTCCCCCGGGACAGGGTATGTCAATGAGCAGTTCTTC
TRBV20-1	few	TRBJ2-7	.	CSVRPRDEQYF	TGCAGCGTACGGCCGAGGGACGAGCAGTACTTC
TRBV19	.	TRBJ1-1	.	CASRAKNTEAFF	TGTGCCAGTAGAGCTAAGAACACTGAAGCTTTCTTT
TRBV19	.	TRBJ1-1	TRBD1	CASSIATGGNTEAFF	TGTGCCAGTAGTATCGCGACAGGGGGGAACACTGAAGCTTTCTTT
TRBV7-2	.	TRBJ2-1	TRBD2	CASSLKSSGGSYNEQFF	TGTGCCAGCAGCTTAAAGAGTAGCGGGGGCTCCTACAATGAGCAGTTCTTC
TRBV18	.	TRBJ1-1	TRBD1	CASSPERTGGLDTEAFF	TGTGCCAGCTCACCCGAGAGGACAGGGGGTTTGGACACTGAAGCTTTCTTT
TRBV4-2	.	TRBJ1-5	.	CASSSGVEDTDQPQHF	TGTGCCAGCAGCTCCGGGGTGGAGGATACCGATCAGCCCCAGCATTTT
TRBV5-4	.	TRBJ1-1	.	CASSEQGPSTEAFF	TGTGCCAGCAGCGAACAGGGCCCCTCGACTGAAGCTTTCTTT